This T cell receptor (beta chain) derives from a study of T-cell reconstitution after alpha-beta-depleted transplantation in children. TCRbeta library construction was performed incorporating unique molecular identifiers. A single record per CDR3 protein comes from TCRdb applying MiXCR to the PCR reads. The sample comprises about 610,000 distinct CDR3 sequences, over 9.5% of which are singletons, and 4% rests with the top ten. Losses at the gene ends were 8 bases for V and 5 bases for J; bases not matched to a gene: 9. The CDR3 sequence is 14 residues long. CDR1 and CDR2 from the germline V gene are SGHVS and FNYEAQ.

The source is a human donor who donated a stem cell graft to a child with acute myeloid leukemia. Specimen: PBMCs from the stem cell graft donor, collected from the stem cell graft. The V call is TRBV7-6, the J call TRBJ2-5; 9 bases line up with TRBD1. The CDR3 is CASGYRGQGETQYF. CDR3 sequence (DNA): TGTGCCAGCGGATACAGGGGGCAGGGGGAGACCCAGTACTTC. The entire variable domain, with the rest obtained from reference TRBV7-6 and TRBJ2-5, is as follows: GAGVSQSPRYKVTKRGQDVALRCDPISGHVSLYWYRQALGQGPEFLTYFNYEAQQDKSGLPNDRFSAERPEGSISTLTIQRTEQRDSAMYRCASGYRGQGETQYFGPGTRLLVL.